This T cell receptor beta chain originates from a study of T cell responses to AZD1222 COVID-19 vaccine. The study's findings and limits: Compared with day 0, the breadth and depth of the Spike-specific TCR repertoire rose significantly after two doses of AZD1222. Only after the peak T cell response were repertoires sampled.

This clone was seen more than once but under ten times. Its antigen is still unknown. The V gene's germline CDR1 is MDHEN and CDR2 SYDVKM. The V and J ends lost 6 bases and 5 bases respectively, with 16 bases between them. This CDR3 has 15 amino acids. Profiled with immunoSEQ multiplex PCR; TCRdb holds only in-frame clones, not every one. The table records 130,000 to 150,000 clones, 70% to 90% of them present only once. V is TRBV28 and J is TRBJ1-4; D might be TRBD1 (6 bases). The material sequenced was peripheral blood, taken on day 0 of AZD1222 vaccination. The TCR originated in an adult in good health. The CDR3 nucleotides read TGTGCCAGCAGGGGCAGGGGAGGAAGAAATGAAAAACTGTTTTTT. Translating it yields CASRGRGGRNEKLFF. Looking up the rest from reference TRBV28 and TRBJ1-4 gives the full variable domain: DVKVTQSSRYLVKRTGEKVFLECVQDMDHENMFWYRQDPGLGLRLIYFSYDVKMKEKGDIPEGYSVSREKKERFSLILESASTNQTSMYLCASRGRGGRNEKLFFGSGTQLSVL.